The 23 T cell receptor beta chains below were found in one sample sequenced in a study of T-cell reconstitution after alpha-beta-depleted transplantation in children. The TCRbeta library was prepared with unique molecular identifiers. TCRdb called the PCR reads again in MiXCR, with one record for every CDR3 protein. In the table there are 450,000 to 600,000 distinct CDR3 sequences, approximately 20% of which are singletons. The sequencing used PBMCs from the stem cell graft donor, collected from the stem cell graft. The receptor source for this set is a human donor who donated a stem cell graft to a child with acute lymphoblastic leukemia.

The sample holds many counts of this clonotype. The chain has TRBV7-9 and TRBJ2-1, with D uncertain. The CDR3 covers 14 residues. V gave up 5 bases and J gave up 8 bases, with 16 bases separating them. CDR1 is SEHNR, CDR2 FQNEAQ, per germline (reference sequence). CDR3 residues: CASSNPRLPHEQFF. The CDR3 coding sequence is TGTGCCAGCAGCAACCCCCGCCTGCCCCATGAGCAGTTCTTC.

This clonotype has just one count. The chain combines TRBV20-1 with TRBJ2-7; 10 nucleotides match TRBD2. The CDR3 covers 17 residues. CDR1 DFQATT and CDR2 SNEGSKA come from the germline V gene (reference sequence). J was trimmed by 1 base and V by 5 bases; bases with no gene match: 14. The CDR3 DNA reads as TGCAGTGCTTCCCGGCCTAGCGGGAGACTCATATCCTACGAGCAGTACTTC. Encoded protein: CSASRPSGRLISYEQYF.

Only a few counts were recorded for this clonotype. The gene calls are TRBV5-1 and TRBJ2-1; 9 bases line up with TRBD1. This CDR3 spans 14 amino acids. Germline CDR1 reads SGHRS; CDR2 reads YFSETQ. Germline trimming cut 4 bases from V and 3 bases from J; bases unmatched to any gene: 2. The DNA for the CDR3 is TGCGCCAGCAGCGACAGGGGGGTCTACAATGAGCAGTTCTTC. Translating gives CASSDRGVYNEQFF.

This clonotype appeared a few times. V and J are TRBV5-1 and TRBJ1-1, with D unresolved. The length of the CDR3 is 13 residues. Trimming shortened V by 2 bases and J by 4 bases, and 9 bases separated the two germline ends. Germline lookup yields CDR1 SGHRS and CDR2 YFSETQ. The CDR3 DNA reads as TGCGCCAGCAGCTTATCCTGGACCACTGAAGCTTTCTTT. Amino acids: CASSLSWTTEAFF.

The rearrangement links TRBV11-3 to TRBJ2-1; D is possibly TRBD2 (5 bases). Trimming shortened V by 6 bases and J by 7 bases, and 19 bases separated the two germline ends. This CDR3 comprises 15 residues. Germline-derived CDR1 and CDR2 are SGHNT and YENEEA. The CDR3 sequence: CASSIRTAGLNEQFF. CDR3 bases: TGTGCCAGCAGTATCCGGACTGCTGGCTTGAATGAGCAGTTCTTC. The full variable domain, in which reference TRBV11-3 and TRBJ2-1 provide the parts outside the CDR3, is EAGVVQSPRYKIIEKKQPVAFWCNPISGHNTLYWYLQNLGQGPELLIRYENEEAVDDSQLPKDRFSAERLKGVDSTLKIQPAELGDSAVYLCASSIRTAGLNEQFFGPGTRLTVL.

The rearrangement links TRBV12-3 or TRBV12-4 to TRBJ1-5, with D tentatively TRBD1 (6 bases). V lost 4 bases and J 7 bases, leaving 23 bases between the germline ends. This CDR3 region has 17 residues. As DNA, the CDR3 is TGTGCCAGCAGTTCCCTGCGATATACAGGGTGGGGGCAGCCCCAGCATTTT. This translates into CASSSLRYTGWGQPQHF.

This clonotype was observed a handful of times. The rearrangement uses TRBV19 and TRBJ1-5; D is unresolved. The germline V gene has CDR1 LNHDA and CDR2 SQIVND (reference sequence). Trimming took 3 bases from V and 5 from J, leaving 8 bases between them. This CDR3 spans 13 amino acids. The CDR3 DNA reads as TGTGCCAGTAGTATTTTTCAGTATCAGCCCCAGCATTTT. Translated: CASSIFQYQPQHF.

This clonotype was seen more than once but under ten times. The genes are TRBV12-3 or TRBV12-4 and TRBJ2-5; 7 bases map to TRBD1. Trimming removed 7 bases from V and 6 bases from J; junction bases left unmatched: 8. This CDR3 spans 13 amino acids. DNA for the CDR3: TGTGCCAGCACTCCGACAGGGCCTAAGACCCAGTACTTC. The encoded protein is CASTPTGPKTQYF.

The V gene is TRBV6-5, the J gene TRBJ2-5; TRBD1 might be the D (5 bases). This CDR3 contains 16 residues. Germline lookup yields CDR1 MNHEY and CDR2 SVGAGI. V dropped 2 bases and J dropped 4 bases, with 17 bases sitting between them. The CDR3 DNA reads TGTGCCAGCAGTTACGGTCCAGGGTGGGCAGCAGAGACCCAGTACTTC. This translates into CASSYGPGWAAETQYF.

This clonotype was counted between two and nine times. The chain has TRBV7-8 and TRBJ1-1; unclear D gene. Trimming pared 2 bases from V and 5 bases from J, leaving 9 bases between. The CDR3 runs 13 residues. Germline CDR1 reads SGHVS; CDR2 reads FQNEAQ. CDR3 DNA sequence: TGTGCCAGCAGCTTACTGGGGTGGACTGAAGCTTTCTTT. This gives the protein CASSLLGWTEAFF.

This clonotype was detected a few times. The genes are TRBV7-3 and TRBJ2-2; D is possibly TRBD2 (6 bases). Trimming removed 2 bases at V and 0 bases at J, with 13 bases between. The V gene's germline CDR1 is SGHTA and CDR2 FQGTGA. This CDR3 spans 17 amino acids. The CDR3 nucleotides are TGTGCCAGCAGCTTAGGCCCGGGGAGGTCGAACACCGGGGAGCTGTTTTTT. This gives the protein CASSLGPGRSNTGELFF.

This clonotype was recorded a few times. V gene TRBV5-6 combines with J gene TRBJ2-1, with 9 bases matching TRBD2. J lost 7 bases, V lost 0 bases, and 2 bases had no gene match. The CDR3 loop spans 14 amino acids. Germline V gene data show CDR1 as SGHDT and CDR2 as YYEEEE. This CDR3 reads CASSLVLAGNEQFF. CDR3 sequence (DNA): TGTGCCAGCAGCTTGGTTCTAGCGGGAAATGAGCAGTTCTTC.

This clonotype was picked up a small number of times. The chain uses TRBV29-1 and TRBJ2-7; D is perhaps TRBD1 (6 bases). Trimming left V 6 bases short and J 2 bases short, with 17 bases between. The CDR3 is made up of 14 amino acids. CDR1 and CDR2 from the germline V gene are SQVTM and ANQGSEA. CDR3 amino acids: CSVLLGTLTYEQYF. CDR3 DNA: TGCAGCGTGTTACTCGGGACATTAACCTACGAGCAGTACTTC.

The CDR3 spells CASSSNAGGRYNEQFF. CDR3 nucleotides: TGTGCCAGCAGCTCGAACGCGGGAGGTCGCTACAATGAGCAGTTCTTC. The chain carries TRBV7-3 and TRBJ2-1; 8 bases line up with TRBD2. The CDR3 covers 16 residues. Germline V CDR1 and CDR2: SGHTA, FQGTGA. J gave up 3 bases and V 4 bases, and 8 bases lay outside the gene matches.

This sequence joins TRBV5-1 and TRBJ2-3, with D possibly matching TRBD2 (6 bases). Germline assignment: CDR1 SGHRS and CDR2 YFSETQ. Deletions cut 6 bases from V and 6 bases from J, with 20 bases between. This CDR3 is built from 15 residues. Here the CDR3 reads CASTTDGTSGDTQYF. The CDR3 nucleotides read TGCGCCAGCACAACGGACGGGACTTCTGGCGATACGCAGTATTTT.

The sample holds a few counts of this clonotype. The gene calls are TRBV3-1 and TRBJ2-7; D is unclear. There are 15 residues in the CDR3. V lost 0 bases and J lost 3, with 12 bases in between. Germline V gene sequence: CDR1 LGHDT, CDR2 YNNKEL (reference sequence). CDR3 residues: CASSQDTRPYYEQYF. CDR3 DNA: TGTGCCAGCAGCCAAGATACGCGGCCTTACTACGAGCAGTACTTC.

As regards this clonotype: Just one base apart from a much larger clone, this may be a read error. The chain joins TRBV5-1 to TRBJ2-7, with 11 bases identical to TRBD1. The germline V gene encodes CDR1 SGHRS and CDR2 YFSETQ. The CDR3 has 13 amino acids. The CDR3 is CAGRTGGGYEQYF. The CDR3 coding sequence is TGCGCCGGCAGGACAGGGGGCGGCTACGAGCAGTACTTC.

There are a few counts of this clonotype. V usage is TRBV5-1 and J usage is TRBJ2-5; 13 bases fit TRBD2. The germline gives CDR1 SGHRS, CDR2 YFSETQ. This CDR3 is 17 amino acids long. Trimming took 2 bases from V and 5 from J; bases not matched to a gene: 9. This chain's CDR3 is CASSFGLAGALGETQYF. For the CDR3, the DNA is TGCGCCAGCAGCTTCGGACTAGCGGGAGCTTTGGGGGAGACCCAGTACTTC.

This clonotype came up many times. V usage is TRBV5-1 and J usage is TRBJ2-1; possible D gene TRBD2, 5 bases. Germline V gene lookup returns CDR1 SGHRS and CDR2 YFSETQ. V lost 0 bases and J lost 3, with 7 bases in between. This CDR3 is 14 amino acids long. The CDR3 here is CASSLDGNYNEQFF. The CDR3 coding sequence is TGCGCCAGCAGCTTGGACGGGAACTACAATGAGCAGTTCTTC.

V gene TRBV12-3 or TRBV12-4 combines with J gene TRBJ2-7, with a weak D call TRBD1 (5 bases). The CDR3 consists of 13 residues. V was trimmed by 2 bases and J by 5 bases, leaving 10 bases between them. The chain's CDR3 is CASSLQGINEQYF. The CDR3 nucleotides are TGTGCCAGCAGTTTACAGGGAATCAACGAGCAGTACTTC.

The chain employs TRBV20-1 and TRBJ2-7; weak D call: TRBD1 (6 bases). This CDR3 contains 14 residues. V was pared by 6 bases and J by 4 bases, with 19 bases between. CDR1 and CDR2 from the germline V gene are DFQATT and SNEGSKA (reference sequence). The CDR3 DNA sequence: TGCAGTGCGCCGAATTGGGGACATGAGTACGAGCAGTACTTC. Amino acid sequence: CSAPNWGHEYEQYF.

This clonotype was detected only a few times. The J gene is TRBJ1-2, the V gene TRBV27; D gene ambiguous. This CDR3 is built from 15 residues. Trimming took off 2 bases at V and 2 bases at J, with 12 bases between the two ends. Germline CDR1 and CDR2: MNHEY and SMNVEV (reference sequence). CDR3 sequence: CASSLQGGGNYGYTF. The DNA for the CDR3 is TGTGCCAGCAGTTTACAAGGAGGTGGGAACTATGGCTACACCTTC.

The chain carries TRBV2 and TRBJ1-5, with D unclear. Germline CDR1 SNHLY, CDR2 FYNNEI. The V end lost 1 base, the J end lost 0 bases, and 7 bases lay between the germline ends. The CDR3 has 15 residues. CDR3 region: CASSEVLYSNQPQHF. The CDR3 coding sequence is TGTGCCAGCAGTGAAGTTTTATATAGCAATCAGCCCCAGCATTTT.